The clone carrying this TCR beta chain was observed many times. Its antigen is not identified. The sample belongs to a study of regulatory T cells in long-lasting Graves disease. Study-level information: Patients with persistent Graves' disease had over 5 years of antithyroid drugs and persistent TSH receptor antibodies. Study outcomes and limitations: Researchers examined only peripheral blood and not thyroid tissue. Among persistent patients, a larger number of public clonotypes were shared (around 3,000) than among newly diagnosed patients (just over 950).

Regarding time point: persistent/refractory GD, antithyroid drugs over 5 years with positive TRAb. Generation of the TCR library employed RNA extracted from PBMCs. From an endocrinology department in Xi'an, China, came the patients. With iRepertoire HTBI primers and Arm-PCR of CDR3 regions, TCR beta libraries were built. TCRdb itself ran the multiplex PCR reads through MiXCR, one entry per CDR3 protein. The data show 300,000 to 400,000 distinct CDR3 sequences, with about 19% seen just once and just under 30% held by the top ten. V lost 1 base and J lost 6; bases outside the gene matches: 14. There are 17 residues in the CDR3. Germline V gives CDR1 MDHEN, CDR2 SYDVKM.

The V gene is TRBV28, the J gene TRBJ2-7; 8 nucleotides agree with TRBD2. The TCR was taken from a female donor with Graves disease. The starting material was peripheral blood mononuclear cells (PBMCs), obtained when the disease was refractory, from a patient treated with antithyroid drugs. CDR3 in amino acids: CASSLSSGIAGYGEQYF. CDR3 nucleotide sequence: TGTGCCAGCAGTTTATCCTCGGGGATAGCGGGATATGGCGAGCAGTACTTC.